The rows below give T cell receptor beta chains drawn from one sample of a study of regulatory T cells in long-lasting Graves disease. Each CDR3 protein gets one entry after TCRdb re-called the multiplex PCR reads with MiXCR. The data show hundreds of thousands of distinct CDR3 sequences, with roughly a sixth seen just once and 30% held by the top ten. The same data also went into a second study, on T cells in Graves' hyperthyroidism and ophthalmopathy.

The sequencing here drew on peripheral blood mononuclear cells (PBMCs), taken at new diagnosis, from a patient treated with antithyroid drugs. The source is a man aged 35 to 55 with Graves disease. Both conserved end residues are part of each CDR3. A D gene is named only where the DNA matches it firmly. A row's size may be missing; if present it is once, few, many or a size class.

abundance: -; len: 15; v_gene: TRBV5-1; j_gene: TRBJ2-2; d_gene: -; CDR3nt: TGCGCCAGCAGCGACGGGCCCCAAGGGGCCGGGGAGCTGTTTTTT; CDR3aa: CASSDGPQGAGELFF
abundance: many; len: 15; v_gene: TRBV30; j_gene: TRBJ1-2; d_gene: TRBD1; CDR3nt: TGTGCCTGGAGTGTACACGAAGGGACAGGGGTAGGCTACACCTTC; CDR3aa: CAWSVHEGTGVGYTF
abundance: many; len: 12; v_gene: TRBV28; j_gene: TRBJ2-2; d_gene: -; CDR3nt: TGTGCCAGCAGCGATCCCCAAGGGGAGCTGTTTTTT; CDR3aa: CASSDPQGELFF
abundance: -; len: 14; v_gene: TRBV27; j_gene: TRBJ1-2; d_gene: -; CDR3nt: TGTGCCAGCAGTGGGCATATAGCTAACTATGGCTACACCTTC; CDR3aa: CASSGHIANYGYTF
abundance: few; len: 12; v_gene: TRBV7-8; j_gene: TRBJ1-4; d_gene: -; CDR3nt: TGTGCCAGCAGCGTCTCCCCGGGGAAACTGTTTTTT; CDR3aa: CASSVSPGKLFF
abundance: few; len: 14; v_gene: TRBV20-1; j_gene: TRBJ2-7; d_gene: -; CDR3nt: TGCAGAGCTAGACGCTCAGGGATATTGTACGAGCAGTACTTC; CDR3aa: CRARRSGILYEQYF
abundance: -; len: 14; v_gene: TRBV6-2/TRBV6-3; j_gene: TRBJ2-7; d_gene: TRBD1; CDR3nt: TGTGCCAGCAGTTCGACAGGGTGGGTGTACGAGCAGTACTTC; CDR3aa: CASSSTGWVYEQYF
abundance: many; len: 14; v_gene: TRBV18; j_gene: TRBJ2-3; d_gene: -; CDR3nt: TGTGCCAGCTCAGAACTGCAGCTCACAGATACGCAGTATTTT; CDR3aa: CASSELQLTDTQYF
abundance: -; len: 15; v_gene: TRBV4-2; j_gene: TRBJ2-1; d_gene: -; CDR3nt: TGTGCCAGCAGCCAAGGGTTGGGGGACGGGAATGAGCAGTTCTTC; CDR3aa: CASSQGLGDGNEQFF
abundance: few; len: 16; v_gene: TRBV7-9; j_gene: TRBJ2-2; d_gene: -; CDR3nt: TGTGCCAGCAGCCCCGTCCTGACAGTGAACACCGGGGAGCTGTTTTTT; CDR3aa: CASSPVLTVNTGELFF
abundance: many; len: 14; v_gene: TRBV12-3/TRBV12-4; j_gene: TRBJ2-3; d_gene: -; CDR3nt: TGTGCCAGCAGTTTATTTGACACCACAGATACGCAGTATTTT; CDR3aa: CASSLFDTTDTQYF
abundance: many; len: 15; v_gene: TRBV12-3/TRBV12-4; j_gene: TRBJ2-1; d_gene: -; CDR3nt: TGTGCCAGCAGCCTCACTATCGGGCAAAACAATGAGCAGTTCTTC; CDR3aa: CASSLTIGQNNEQFF
abundance: many; len: 14; v_gene: TRBV7-2; j_gene: TRBJ1-1; d_gene: -; CDR3nt: TGTGCCAGCAGCTTAGGGGGCACGGACACTGAAGCTTTCTTT; CDR3aa: CASSLGGTDTEAFF
abundance: many; len: 13; v_gene: TRBV20-1; j_gene: TRBJ2-1; d_gene: TRBD2; CDR3nt: TGCAGTGCTAGAGATGGCCTAGCGGTTGAGCAGTTCTTC; CDR3aa: CSARDGLAVEQFF
abundance: many; len: 16; v_gene: TRBV24-1; j_gene: TRBJ2-3; d_gene: -; CDR3nt: TGTGCCACCAGTGATCTTTCCGGGCTAGGAACAGATACGCAGTATTTT; CDR3aa: CATSDLSGLGTDTQYF
abundance: many; len: 15; v_gene: TRBV12-3/TRBV12-4; j_gene: TRBJ2-2; d_gene: -; CDR3nt: TGTGCCAGCAGTTTAGAAGGGTCGGGCACCGGGGAGCTGTTTTTT; CDR3aa: CASSLEGSGTGELFF
abundance: many; len: 15; v_gene: TRBV10-1; j_gene: TRBJ1-6; d_gene: TRBD1; CDR3nt: TGCGCCAGGACAGGGTCAGGGAACTATAATTCACCCCTCCACTTT; CDR3aa: CARTGSGNYNSPLHF
abundance: -; len: 15; v_gene: TRBV12-3/TRBV12-4; j_gene: TRBJ2-7; d_gene: -; CDR3nt: TGTGCCAGCAGTAAGGCGGGGGACATACTCTACGAGCAGTACTTC; CDR3aa: CASSKAGDILYEQYF
abundance: many; len: 14; v_gene: TRBV28; j_gene: TRBJ2-7; d_gene: TRBD1; CDR3nt: TGTGCCACCCTGAGACAGGGGGCTTGGTACGAGCAGTACTTC; CDR3aa: CATLRQGAWYEQYF
abundance: many; len: 13; v_gene: TRBV10-3; j_gene: TRBJ1-2; d_gene: TRBD1; CDR3nt: TGTGCCATCAGCGCAGACAGGGGCCATGGCTACACCTTC; CDR3aa: CAISADRGHGYTF
abundance: -; len: 15; v_gene: TRBV6-1; j_gene: TRBJ2-1; d_gene: TRBD2; CDR3nt: TGTGCCAGCAGTGATAAAGCGGGGGAGTTCAATGAGCAGTTCTTC; CDR3aa: CASSDKAGEFNEQFF
abundance: many; len: 13; v_gene: TRBV29-1; j_gene: TRBJ1-5; d_gene: -; CDR3nt: TGCAGCGTTGAAGGTTTACGGGGGCAGCCCCAGCATTTT; CDR3aa: CSVEGLRGQPQHF
abundance: few; len: 12; v_gene: TRBV10-2; j_gene: TRBJ2-3; d_gene: -; CDR3nt: TGCGCCAGCAGCGAGGGCACAGATACGCAGTATTTT; CDR3aa: CASSEGTDTQYF
abundance: many; len: 14; v_gene: TRBV2; j_gene: TRBJ2-1; d_gene: -; CDR3nt: TGTGCCAGCAGTGAACGAGGGCCCGCCGATGAGCAGTTCTTC; CDR3aa: CASSERGPADEQFF
abundance: many; len: 11; v_gene: TRBV30; j_gene: TRBJ1-1; d_gene: -; CDR3nt: TGTGCCTGGAGCCGTACAGGAGATGCTTTCTTT; CDR3aa: CAWSRTGDAFF
abundance: many; len: 15; v_gene: TRBV12-3/TRBV12-4; j_gene: TRBJ2-3; d_gene: TRBD1; CDR3nt: TGTGCCAGCAGGAAAGACAGGGGGGCGGGGAATACGCAGTATTTT; CDR3aa: CASRKDRGAGNTQYF
abundance: -; len: 14; v_gene: TRBV20-1; j_gene: TRBJ2-2; d_gene: -; CDR3nt: TGCAGTGCCGCCACGACGGCGAACACCGGGGAGCTGTTTTTT; CDR3aa: CSAATTANTGELFF
abundance: many; len: 14; v_gene: TRBV3-1; j_gene: TRBJ2-2; d_gene: -; CDR3nt: TGTGCCAGCAGCCAAGGGCTGCAGGCCGGGGAGCTGTTTTTT; CDR3aa: CASSQGLQAGELFF
abundance: -; len: 13; v_gene: TRBV6-1; j_gene: TRBJ2-7; d_gene: -; CDR3nt: TGTGCCAGCAAGGCGGGGGCATCCTACGAGCAGTACTTC; CDR3aa: CASKAGASYEQYF
abundance: -; len: 18; v_gene: TRBV7-9; j_gene: TRBJ2-3; d_gene: TRBD2; CDR3nt: TGTGCCAGCAGCACCCGACTAGCGGGGGGGGTAAGCACAGATACGCAGTATTTT; CDR3aa: CASSTRLAGGVSTDTQYF
abundance: many; len: 15; v_gene: TRBV28; j_gene: TRBJ1-5; d_gene: TRBD1; CDR3nt: TGTGCCAGCAGTACAACGGGACAGGGTCGTCAGCCCCAGCATTTT; CDR3aa: CASSTTGQGRQPQHF
abundance: many; len: 14; v_gene: TRBV2; j_gene: TRBJ1-5; d_gene: -; CDR3nt: TGTGCCAGCAGCCAGGCGACTAGCAATCAGCCCCAGCATTTT; CDR3aa: CASSQATSNQPQHF
abundance: many; len: 16; v_gene: TRBV14; j_gene: TRBJ1-4; d_gene: -; CDR3nt: TGTGCCAGCAGCCGCCGGCGGCCCGAAGGGAATGAAAAACTGTTTTTT; CDR3aa: CASSRRRPEGNEKLFF
abundance: few; len: 14; v_gene: TRBV6-4; j_gene: TRBJ2-1; d_gene: -; CDR3nt: TGTGCCAGCAGTGACTCGGGGGGGGCCAATGAGCAGTTCTTC; CDR3aa: CASSDSGGANEQFF
abundance: many; len: 14; v_gene: TRBV28; j_gene: TRBJ1-2; d_gene: -; CDR3nt: TGTGCCAGCGGGCTCTTAGGGGGAAACTATGGCTACACCTTC; CDR3aa: CASGLLGGNYGYTF
abundance: many; len: 15; v_gene: TRBV5-1; j_gene: TRBJ2-3; d_gene: -; CDR3nt: TGCGCCAGCAGCCCAGTGGGGGTTGGTGCAGATACGCAGTATTTT; CDR3aa: CASSPVGVGADTQYF
abundance: many; len: 14; v_gene: TRBV7-2; j_gene: TRBJ2-2; d_gene: TRBD1; CDR3nt: TGTGCCAGCAGCCTTCGACAGGGTGCCGGGGAGCTGTTTTTT; CDR3aa: CASSLRQGAGELFF
abundance: many; len: 14; v_gene: TRBV2; j_gene: TRBJ2-3; d_gene: -; CDR3nt: TGTGCCAGCAGTGCGACTTATAGCACAGATACGCAGTATTTT; CDR3aa: CASSATYSTDTQYF
abundance: few; len: 12; v_gene: TRBV10-3; j_gene: TRBJ2-1; d_gene: -; CDR3nt: TGTGCCATCAGTACGACTAGTGTTGAGCAGTTCTTC; CDR3aa: CAISTTSVEQFF
abundance: many; len: 17; v_gene: TRBV7-9; j_gene: TRBJ2-6; d_gene: TRBD1; CDR3nt: TGTGCCAGCAGCTTGACAGGGTCCGGCCCTGGGGCCAACGTCCTGACTTTC; CDR3aa: CASSLTGSGPGANVLTF
abundance: once; len: 22; v_gene: TRBV27; j_gene: TRBJ1-6; d_gene: -; CDR3nt: TGTGCCAGCAGCCGCCGAACGCTGTTGGGACGAGACTTTAGCTCCTATAATTCACCCCTCCACTTT; CDR3aa: CASSRRTLLGRDFSSYNSPLHF
abundance: -; len: 13; v_gene: TRBV28; j_gene: TRBJ1-1; d_gene: TRBD1; CDR3nt: TGTGCCAGCAGTTTCATTACAGGGGGAACAACTTTCTTT; CDR3aa: CASSFITGGTTFF
abundance: -; len: 16; v_gene: TRBV24-1; j_gene: TRBJ2-2; d_gene: -; CDR3nt: TGTGCCACCAGTGACCCTCAGGGGGGAGAGACCGGGGAGCTGTTTTTT; CDR3aa: CATSDPQGGETGELFF
abundance: many; len: 14; v_gene: TRBV28; j_gene: TRBJ2-7; d_gene: -; CDR3nt: TGTGCCAGCAGTTTCCTAGGTGGGGTATACGAGCAGTACTTC; CDR3aa: CASSFLGGVYEQYF